This TCR beta chain emerged from a study of blood T cell repertoires in COVID-19. Authors' processing steps: Using reference gene primer amplification, nucleated cell counts were estimated. The data were produced by immunoSEQ multiplex PCR, yet TCRdb's version contains in-frame clones alone and is incomplete. V, J and clone size were drawn from that table, and D and trimming were deduced from the DNA. This sample has about 280,000 clones, with about 86% found just once. Losses at the gene ends were 1 base for V and 10 bases for J; bases not matched to a gene: 6. The CDR3 spans 15 residues. Germline-derived CDR1 and CDR2 are MNHNS and SASEGT.

The J gene is TRBJ1-6, the V gene TRBV6-1; 8 nucleotides line up with TRBD1. This sequence was found in a woman aged 30 to 39 who had recovered from COVID-19. Material: peripheral blood. CDR3 amino acids: CASSEVDRGESPLHF. The CDR3 DNA reads as TGTGCCAGCAGTGAAGTTGACAGGGGAGAGTCACCCCTCCACTTT.